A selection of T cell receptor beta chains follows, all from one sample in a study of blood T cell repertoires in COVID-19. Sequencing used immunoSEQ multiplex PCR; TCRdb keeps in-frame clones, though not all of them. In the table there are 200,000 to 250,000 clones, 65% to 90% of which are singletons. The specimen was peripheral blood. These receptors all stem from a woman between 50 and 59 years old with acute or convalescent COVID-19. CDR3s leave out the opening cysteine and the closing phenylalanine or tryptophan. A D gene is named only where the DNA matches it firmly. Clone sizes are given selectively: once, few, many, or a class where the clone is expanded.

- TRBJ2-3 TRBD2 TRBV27 ASSPGLVGSDTQY
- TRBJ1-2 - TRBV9 ASSVEGKNYGYT
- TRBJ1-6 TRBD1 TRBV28 ASSLFRGQGGNSPLH
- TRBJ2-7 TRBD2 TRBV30 AWSGLAGGDEQY
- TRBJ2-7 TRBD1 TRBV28 ASSFGGDRAH
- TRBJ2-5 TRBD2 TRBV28 ASISPGGPGTQY
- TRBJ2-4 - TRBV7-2 ASSRNAQNIQY
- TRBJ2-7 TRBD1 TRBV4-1 ASSQDRDLGTGGPYEQY
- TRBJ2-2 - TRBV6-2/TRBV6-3 ASSPRSGELF
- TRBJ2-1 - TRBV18 ASSRSDSEQF
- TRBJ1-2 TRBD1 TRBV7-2 ASSLGGQGTYGYT
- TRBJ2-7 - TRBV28 ASSFKGARPYEQY
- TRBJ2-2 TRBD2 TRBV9 ASSVGNRAGVGELF
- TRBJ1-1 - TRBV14 ASSQRRATEAF
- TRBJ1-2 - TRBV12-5 ASGVSGFLAGYT
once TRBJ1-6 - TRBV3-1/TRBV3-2 ASSQKSSYNSPLH
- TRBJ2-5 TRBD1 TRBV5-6 ASSFNGQGGETQY
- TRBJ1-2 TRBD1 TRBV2 ASSRTGPMSAGYT
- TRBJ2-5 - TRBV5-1 ASFRGLGETQY
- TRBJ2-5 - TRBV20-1 SASWPGPETQY
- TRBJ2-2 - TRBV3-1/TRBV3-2 ASSQQGGTGELF
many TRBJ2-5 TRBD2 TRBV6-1 ASSEASGGQETQY
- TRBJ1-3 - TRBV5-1 ASRDSRSGNTIY
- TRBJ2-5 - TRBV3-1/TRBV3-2 ASSQGVDSYETQY
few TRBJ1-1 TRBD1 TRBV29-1 SVWTGGAF
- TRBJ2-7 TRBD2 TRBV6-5 ASSYSTSGVHEQY
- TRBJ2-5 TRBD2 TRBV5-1 ASRNPLAGRETQY
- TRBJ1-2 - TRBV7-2 ASSLNLGGYT
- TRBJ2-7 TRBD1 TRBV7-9 ASSLREGADYEQY
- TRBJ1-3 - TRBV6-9 ASSQQGWAYSSGNTIY
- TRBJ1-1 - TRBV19 ASSKSPGGTEAF
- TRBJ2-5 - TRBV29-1 SVEGSQETQY